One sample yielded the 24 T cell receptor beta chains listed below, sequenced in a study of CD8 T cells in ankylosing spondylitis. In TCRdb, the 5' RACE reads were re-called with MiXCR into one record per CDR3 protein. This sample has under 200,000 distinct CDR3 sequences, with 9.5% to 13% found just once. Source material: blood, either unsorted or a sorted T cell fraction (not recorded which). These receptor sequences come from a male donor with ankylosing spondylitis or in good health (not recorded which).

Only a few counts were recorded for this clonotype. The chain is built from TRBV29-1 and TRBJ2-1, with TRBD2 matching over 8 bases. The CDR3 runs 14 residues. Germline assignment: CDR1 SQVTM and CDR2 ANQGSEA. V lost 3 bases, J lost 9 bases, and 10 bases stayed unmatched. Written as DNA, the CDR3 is TGCAGCGTTGATTACGGGAGGGCCTCGGGTGAGCAGTTCTTC. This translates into CSVDYGRASGEQFF.

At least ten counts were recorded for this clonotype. The CDR3 coding sequence is TGCGCCAGCAGCCCCTCGATTTGGGGGAAGGACTACACCTTC. This codes for CASSPSIWGKDYTF. The chain combines TRBV4-3 with TRBJ1-2; weak D call: TRBD1 (5 bases). Trimming cost V 4 bases and J 10 bases, with 19 bases left between them. The CDR3 has 14 amino acids. CDR1 and CDR2 from the germline V gene are LGHNA and YSLEER.

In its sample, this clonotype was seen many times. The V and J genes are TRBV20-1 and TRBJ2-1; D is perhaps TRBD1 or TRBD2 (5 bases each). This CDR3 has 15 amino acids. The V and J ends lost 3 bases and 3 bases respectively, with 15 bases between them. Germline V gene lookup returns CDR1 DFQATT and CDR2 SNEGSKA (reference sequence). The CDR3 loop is CSASPNKGRYNEQFF. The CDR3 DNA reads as TGCAGTGCTAGCCCGAACAAGGGACGCTACAATGAGCAGTTCTTC.

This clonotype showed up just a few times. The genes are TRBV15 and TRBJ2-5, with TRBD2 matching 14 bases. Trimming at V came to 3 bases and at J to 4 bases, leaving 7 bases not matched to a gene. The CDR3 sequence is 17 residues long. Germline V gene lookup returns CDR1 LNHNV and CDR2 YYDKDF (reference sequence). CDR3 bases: TGTGCCACCAGCAGGGGGACTAGCGGGGGCCCCCGAGAGACCCAGTACTTC. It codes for CATSRGTSGGPRETQYF.

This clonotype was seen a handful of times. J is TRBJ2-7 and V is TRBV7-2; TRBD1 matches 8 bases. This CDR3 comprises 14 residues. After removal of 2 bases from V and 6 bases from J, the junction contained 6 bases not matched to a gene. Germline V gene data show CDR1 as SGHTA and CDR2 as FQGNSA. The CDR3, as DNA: TGTGCCAGCAGCTTAAAGGCAGGGGGCGTCGAGCAGTACTTC. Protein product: CASSLKAGGVEQYF.

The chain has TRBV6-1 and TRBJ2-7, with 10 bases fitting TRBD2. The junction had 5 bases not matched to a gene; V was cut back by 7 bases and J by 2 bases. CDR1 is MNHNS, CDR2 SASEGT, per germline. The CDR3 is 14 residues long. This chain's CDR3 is CASTASGRAYEQYF. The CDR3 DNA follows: TGTGCCAGCACCGCTAGCGGGAGAGCCTACGAGCAGTACTTC.

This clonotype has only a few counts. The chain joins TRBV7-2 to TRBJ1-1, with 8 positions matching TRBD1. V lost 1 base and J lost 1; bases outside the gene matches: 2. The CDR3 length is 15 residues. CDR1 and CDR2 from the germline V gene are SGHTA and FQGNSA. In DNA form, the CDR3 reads TGTGCCAGCAGCTTAGTTGGGACAGGGAACACTGAAGCTTTCTTT. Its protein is CASSLVGTGNTEAFF. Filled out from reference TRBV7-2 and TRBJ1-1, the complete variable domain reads GAGVSQSPSNKVTEKGKDVELRCDPISGHTALYWYRQSLGQGLEFLIYFQGNSAPDKSGLPSDRFSAERTGGSVSTLTIQRTQQEDSAVYLCASSLVGTGNTEAFFGQGTRLTVV.

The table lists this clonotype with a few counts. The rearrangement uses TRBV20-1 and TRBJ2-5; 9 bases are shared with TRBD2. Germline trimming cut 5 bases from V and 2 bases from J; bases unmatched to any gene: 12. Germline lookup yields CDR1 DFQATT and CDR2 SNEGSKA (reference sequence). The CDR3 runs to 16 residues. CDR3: CSAQLWGLASQETQYF. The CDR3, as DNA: TGCAGTGCTCAACTTTGGGGACTAGCATCTCAAGAGACCCAGTACTTC.

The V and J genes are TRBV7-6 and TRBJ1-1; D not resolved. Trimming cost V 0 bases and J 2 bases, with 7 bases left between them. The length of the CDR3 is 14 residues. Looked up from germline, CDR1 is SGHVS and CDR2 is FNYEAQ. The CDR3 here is CASSLAHFNTEAFF. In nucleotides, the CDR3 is TGTGCCAGCAGCTTAGCTCACTTCAACACTGAAGCTTTCTTT.

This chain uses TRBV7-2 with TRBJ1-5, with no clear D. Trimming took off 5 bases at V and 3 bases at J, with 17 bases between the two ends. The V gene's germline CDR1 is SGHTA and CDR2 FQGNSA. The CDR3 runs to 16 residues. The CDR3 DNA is TGTGCCAGCAGCCCTCGATGGGTCGATGTCAATCAGCCCCAGCATTTT. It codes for CASSPRWVDVNQPQHF.

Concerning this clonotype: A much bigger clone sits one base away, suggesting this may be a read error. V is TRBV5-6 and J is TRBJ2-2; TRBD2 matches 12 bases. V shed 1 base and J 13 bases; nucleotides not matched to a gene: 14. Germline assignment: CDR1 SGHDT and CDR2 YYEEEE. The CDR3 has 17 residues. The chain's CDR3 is CASSLKGLAGLVQVLFF. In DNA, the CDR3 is TGTGCCAGCAGCTTGAAGGGACTAGCGGGTTTGGTCCAGGTGCTGTTTTTT.

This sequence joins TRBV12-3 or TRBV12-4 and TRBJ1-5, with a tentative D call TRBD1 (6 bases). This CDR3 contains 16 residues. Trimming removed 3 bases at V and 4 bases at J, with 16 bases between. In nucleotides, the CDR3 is TGTGCCAGCAGTTTCGGTGTAGGGCAGGGGAATCAGCCCCAGCATTTT. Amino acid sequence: CASSFGVGQGNQPQHF.

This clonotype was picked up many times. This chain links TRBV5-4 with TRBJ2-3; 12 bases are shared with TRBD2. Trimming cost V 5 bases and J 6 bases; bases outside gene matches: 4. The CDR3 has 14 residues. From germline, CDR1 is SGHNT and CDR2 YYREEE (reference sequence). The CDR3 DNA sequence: TGTGCCAGCAGTATACTAGCGGGGGGTGATACGCAGTATTTT. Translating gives CASSILAGGDTQYF.

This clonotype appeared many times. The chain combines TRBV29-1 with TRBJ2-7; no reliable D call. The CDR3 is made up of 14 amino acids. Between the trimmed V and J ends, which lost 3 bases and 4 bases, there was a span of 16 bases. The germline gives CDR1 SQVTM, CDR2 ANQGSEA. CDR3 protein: CSVESPNRRYEQYF. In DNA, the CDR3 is TGCAGCGTTGAGAGTCCCAATCGTCGGTACGAGCAGTACTTC.

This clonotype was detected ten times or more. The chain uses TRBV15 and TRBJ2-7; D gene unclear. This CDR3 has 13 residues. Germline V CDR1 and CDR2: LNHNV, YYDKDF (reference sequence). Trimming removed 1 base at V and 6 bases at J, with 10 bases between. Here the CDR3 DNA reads TGTGCCACCAGCAGAGCCACTCTTGGCGAGCAGTACTTC. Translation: CATSRATLGEQYF. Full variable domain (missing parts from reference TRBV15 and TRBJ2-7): DAMVIQNPRYQVTQFGKPVTLSCSQTLNHNVMYWYQQKSSQAPKLLFHYYDKDFNNEADTPDNFQSRRPNTSFCFLDIRSPGLGDTAMYLCATSRATLGEQYFGPGTRLTVT.

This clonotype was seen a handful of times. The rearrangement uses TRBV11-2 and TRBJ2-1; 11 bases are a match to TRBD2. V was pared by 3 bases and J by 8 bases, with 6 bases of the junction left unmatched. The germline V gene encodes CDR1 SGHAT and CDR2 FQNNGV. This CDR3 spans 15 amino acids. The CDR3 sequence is CASSFGSGGADEQFF. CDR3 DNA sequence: TGTGCCAGCAGCTTTGGTAGCGGGGGGGCCGATGAGCAGTTCTTC. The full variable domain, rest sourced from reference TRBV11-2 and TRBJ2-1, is EAGVAQSPRYKIIEKRQSVAFWCNPISGHATLYWYQQILGQGPKLLIQFQNNGVVDDSQLPKDRFSAERLKGVDSTLKIQPAKLEDSAVYLCASSFGSGGADEQFFGPGTRLTVL.

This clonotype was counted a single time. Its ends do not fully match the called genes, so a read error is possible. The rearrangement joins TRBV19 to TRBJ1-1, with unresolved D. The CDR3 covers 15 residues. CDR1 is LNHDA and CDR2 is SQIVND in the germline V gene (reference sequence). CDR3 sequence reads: CASSNILGGRSKASF. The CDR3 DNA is TGTGCCAGTAGTAATATTCTGGGAGGACGGAGTAAAGCTTCCTTT.

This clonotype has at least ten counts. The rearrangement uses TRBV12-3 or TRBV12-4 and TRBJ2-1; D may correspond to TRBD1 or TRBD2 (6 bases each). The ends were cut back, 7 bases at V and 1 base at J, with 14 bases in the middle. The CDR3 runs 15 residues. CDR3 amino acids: CASTTGGNSYNEQFF. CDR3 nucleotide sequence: TGTGCCAGCACGACAGGCGGGAATTCCTACAATGAGCAGTTCTTC.

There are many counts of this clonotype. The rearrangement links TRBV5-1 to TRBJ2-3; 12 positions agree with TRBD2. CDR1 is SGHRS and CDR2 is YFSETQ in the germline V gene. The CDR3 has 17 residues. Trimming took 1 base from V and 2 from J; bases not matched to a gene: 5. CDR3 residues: CASSLWTSGTSTDTQYF. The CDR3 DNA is TGCGCCAGCAGCTTGTGGACTAGCGGGACCTCCACAGATACGCAGTATTTT.

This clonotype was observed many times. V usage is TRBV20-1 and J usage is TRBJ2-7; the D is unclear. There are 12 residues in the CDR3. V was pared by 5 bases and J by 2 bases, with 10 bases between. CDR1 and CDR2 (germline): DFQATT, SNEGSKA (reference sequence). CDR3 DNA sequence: TGCAGTGCTGCAATCACAGCCTACGAGCAGTACTTC. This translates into CSAAITAYEQYF.

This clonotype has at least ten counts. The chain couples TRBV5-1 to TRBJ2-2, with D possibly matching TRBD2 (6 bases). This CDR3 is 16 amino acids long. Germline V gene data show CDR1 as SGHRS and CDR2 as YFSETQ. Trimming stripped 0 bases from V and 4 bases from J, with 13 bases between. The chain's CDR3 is CASSLEALGGTGELFF. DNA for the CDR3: TGCGCCAGCAGCTTGGAAGCTCTGGGGGGCACCGGGGAGCTGTTTTTT.

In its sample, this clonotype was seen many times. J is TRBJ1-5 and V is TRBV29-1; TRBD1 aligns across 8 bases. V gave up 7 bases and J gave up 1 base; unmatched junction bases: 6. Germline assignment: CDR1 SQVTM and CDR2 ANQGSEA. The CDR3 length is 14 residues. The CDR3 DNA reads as TGCAGCGCTACGACAGGGGCGAGCAATCAGCCCCAGCATTTT. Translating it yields CSATTGASNQPQHF. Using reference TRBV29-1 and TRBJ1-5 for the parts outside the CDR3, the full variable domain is SAVISQKPSRDICQRGTSLTIQCQVDSQVTMMFWYRQQPGQSLTLIATANQGSEATYESGFVIDKFPISRPNLTFSTLTVSNMSPEDSSIYLCSATTGASNQPQHFGDGTRLSIL.

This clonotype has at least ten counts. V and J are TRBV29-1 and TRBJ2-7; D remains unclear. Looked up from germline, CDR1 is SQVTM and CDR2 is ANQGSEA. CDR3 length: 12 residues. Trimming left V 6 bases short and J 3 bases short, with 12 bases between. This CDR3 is CSVLSRVYEQYF. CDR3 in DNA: TGCAGCGTCCTATCCAGAGTCTACGAGCAGTACTTC.

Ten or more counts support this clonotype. The CDR3 reads CASREREQQYF. The CDR3 nucleotides are TGTGCCAGCAGAGAGAGGGAACAGCAGTACTTC. The chain couples TRBV28 to TRBJ2-7; TRBD2 might be the D (5 bases). From germline, CDR1 is MDHEN and CDR2 SYDVKM. Trimming cost V 6 bases and J 8 bases, with 11 bases left between them. The CDR3 spans 11 residues. Complete variable domain (other parts from reference TRBV28 and TRBJ2-7): DVKVTQSSRYLVKRTGEKVFLECVQDMDHENMFWYRQDPGLGLRLIYFSYDVKMKEKGDIPEGYSVSREKKERFSLILESASTNQTSMYLCASREREQQYFGPGTRLTVT.